These 30 T cell receptor beta chains were all obtained from the same sample, sequenced in a study of blood T cells in healthy people across ages. Alongside a J-beta primer mix, a sample-barcoded 5' primer served in a second PCR lasting roughly 6 to 11 cycles. TCRdb analysed the 5' RACE reads with MiXCR anew, one entry per CDR3 protein. This repertoire shows some 1.4 million distinct CDR3 sequences, approximately 38% found once; its top ten account for approximately 7.9%. Input material: blood. Receptors were obtained from a woman aged 18 to 35 in good health.

This clonotype was seen a single time. This chain uses TRBV12-3 or TRBV12-4 with TRBJ1-2; TRBD1 aligns across 8 bases. The CDR3 totals 14 residues. V dropped 4 bases and J dropped 4; count of bases not matched to a gene: 5. The DNA of the CDR3 is TGTGCCAGCAGTTCCGACAGGGGTGCCTATGGCTACACCTTC. It is translated as CASSSDRGAYGYTF.

This CDR3 is CASSLLRLEQFF. The CDR3 nucleotides are TGTGCCAGCAGTTTACTTCGACTCGAGCAGTTCTTC. The chain carries TRBV12-3 or TRBV12-4 and TRBJ2-1; D is unclear. The CDR3 is 12 residues long. V gave up 2 bases and J gave up 10 bases, with 9 bases separating them.

The chain employs TRBV10-3 and TRBJ1-1, with unresolved D. V gave up 6 bases and J gave up 5 bases, with 16 bases separating them. Germline-derived CDR1 and CDR2 are ENHRY and SYGVKD. The CDR3 is 14 residues long. For the CDR3, the DNA is TGTGCCATCAGAGCGTTCTCGGGCCGGACTGAAGCTTTCTTT. The encoded protein is CAIRAFSGRTEAFF.

J is TRBJ2-7 and V is TRBV6-1, with unresolved D. Germline V lookup: CDR1 MNHNS, CDR2 SASEGT. The CDR3 extends over 14 amino acids. Between the trimmed V and J ends, which lost 4 bases and 1 base, there was a span of 11 bases. CDR3 region: CASSARRLSYEQYF. DNA for the CDR3: TGTGCCAGCAGTGCACGACGTCTATCCTACGAGCAGTACTTC.

The chain is built from TRBV7-6 and TRBJ1-2; tentatively, D is TRBD1 (5 bases). This CDR3 has 13 residues. Germline values: CDR1 SGHVS, CDR2 FNYEAQ. Trimming removed 5 bases from V and 7 bases from J, with 14 bases in between. CDR3 nucleotide sequence: TGTGCCAGCAGCGTAGGAGGGGTCGCTGGCTACACCTTC. Protein sequence: CASSVGGVAGYTF.

The rearrangement links TRBV12-3 or TRBV12-4 to TRBJ1-6; 9 bases fit TRBD1. There are 14 residues in the CDR3. V gave up 7 bases and J gave up 7 bases; unmatched junction bases: 5. This CDR3 is CASTSGQGNSPLHF. In DNA form, the CDR3 reads TGTGCCAGCACCTCCGGACAGGGGAATTCACCCCTCCACTTT.

The chain recombines TRBV27 with TRBJ2-3, with 7 nucleotides matching TRBD2. This CDR3 has 16 residues. The trim removed 2 bases at V and 4 bases at J, leaving 9 bases unmatched. The germline gives CDR1 MNHEY, CDR2 SMNVEV (reference sequence). In DNA, the CDR3 is TGTGCCAGCAGTTTAGGTGGCGGGGGTCCCGCAGATACGCAGTATTTT. Translating gives CASSLGGGGPADTQYF.

This chain links TRBV10-3 with TRBJ2-7, with TRBD1 identical over 8 bases. This CDR3 has 12 residues. V lost 10 bases and J lost 5; bases outside the gene matches: 7. Germline loops: CDR1 ENHRY, CDR2 SYGVKD. As DNA, the CDR3 is TGTGCCACCTACGGACAGGGAGACGAGCAGTACTTC. Translated: CATYGQGDEQYF.

The chain has TRBV19 and TRBJ2-3, with D possibly matching TRBD2 (5 bases). This CDR3 has 16 amino acids. The germline V gene has CDR1 LNHDA and CDR2 SQIVND (reference sequence). With 7 bases removed from V and 1 base from J, the gap between germline ends came to 18 bases. CDR3 in DNA: TGTGCCAGTATGGTTCGGTCCGGGATGGGCACAGATACGCAGTATTTT. Translation: CASMVRSGMGTDTQYF. Based on the CDR3 plus reference TRBV19 and TRBJ2-3, the full variable domain is DGGITQSPKYLFRKEGQNVTLSCEQNLNHDAMYWYRQDPGQGLRLIYYSQIVNDFQKGDIAEGYSVSREKKESFPLTVTSAQKNPTAFYLCASMVRSGMGTDTQYFGPGTRLTVL.

The gene calls are TRBV10-2 and TRBJ2-2; maybe TRBD1 (6 bases). The CDR3 contains 15 residues. V lost 3 bases and J 4 bases, leaving 12 bases between the germline ends. The germline CDR1 and CDR2 sequences are WSHSY and SAAADI. CDR3 in amino acids: CASSDWGPGTGELFF. DNA for the CDR3: TGCGCCAGCAGTGATTGGGGGCCGGGCACCGGGGAGCTGTTTTTT.

This chain connects TRBV28 to TRBJ2-4, with D tentatively TRBD1 (6 bases). The last part of the DNA fits TRBJ2-7 better; the J call may be wrong. From germline, CDR1 is MDHEN and CDR2 SYDVKM. The CDR3 is 15 residues long. In nucleotides, the CDR3 is TGTGCCAGCAGCCTTTACGGGACACCGAAATACGAGCAGTACTTC. Translated: CASSLYGTPKYEQYF.

The V and J genes are TRBV6-1 and TRBJ1-1; D gene ambiguous. This CDR3 contains 15 residues. CDR1 MNHNS and CDR2 SASEGT come from the germline V gene. Trimming removed 0 bases from V and 2 bases from J, with 10 bases in between. As DNA, the CDR3 is TGTGCCAGCAGTGAAGCTGTCGGCCTCAACACTGAAGCTTTCTTT. Protein product: CASSEAVGLNTEAFF.

The V gene is TRBV7-2, the J gene TRBJ2-3; D possibly corresponds to TRBD2 (6 bases). Deletions cut 5 bases from V and 2 bases from J, with 23 bases between. The CDR3 loop spans 18 amino acids. Germline V gene data show CDR1 as SGHTA and CDR2 as FQGNSA. The CDR3 DNA reads as TGTGCCAGCAGCGCTACCATTCCTAGCGCGGGTGCCACAGATACGCAGTATTTT. As protein: CASSATIPSAGATDTQYF.

This clonotype was seen many times. The chain recombines TRBV6-2 or TRBV6-3 with TRBJ1-1; 8 bases are shared with TRBD1. This CDR3 region has 13 residues. Germline V gene lookup returns CDR1 MNHEY and CDR2 SVGEGT. V gave up 6 bases and J gave up 7 bases; unmatched junction bases: 7. DNA for the CDR3: TGTGCCAGCAGCCGACAGGGGTTGGGTGAAGCTTTCTTT. The encoded protein is CASSRQGLGEAFF.

The V call is TRBV5-1, the J call TRBJ1-4; maybe TRBD1 (6 bases). V was shortened by 7 bases and J by 4 bases, with 11 bases between the two germline ends. Germline values: CDR1 SGHRS, CDR2 YFSETQ. The CDR3 is made up of 13 amino acids. CDR3: CASQEGGNEKLFF. DNA for the CDR3: TGCGCCAGCCAAGAAGGGGGTAATGAAAAACTGTTTTTT.

The chain employs TRBV27 and TRBJ2-3; TRBD1 might be the D (5 bases). Per the germline V gene, CDR1 is MNHEY and CDR2 is SMNVEV (reference sequence). This CDR3 has 17 amino acids. V lost 2 bases to trimming and J lost 1 base, with 16 bases between them. The CDR3 is CASSLKSRVLRTDTQYF. The CDR3 nucleotides are TGTGCCAGCAGTTTAAAGAGCAGGGTTCTCCGCACAGATACGCAGTATTTT.

V and J are TRBV5-5 and TRBJ2-3; D is perhaps TRBD1 or TRBD2 (6 bases each). Germline V lookup: CDR1 SGHKS, CDR2 YYEKEE (reference sequence). This CDR3 is 14 amino acids long. V was pared by 3 bases and J by 6 bases, with 14 bases between. The CDR3 region has the DNA TGTGCCAGCAGCTCTGCTCAGGGGAGGGATACGCAGTATTTT. This translates into CASSSAQGRDTQYF.

The V and J genes are TRBV6-5 and TRBJ2-7; D unresolved. CDR1 and CDR2 from the germline V gene are MNHEY and SVGAGI. This CDR3 contains 11 residues. V shed 10 bases and J shed 3 bases, with 10 bases lying between them. CDR3 DNA: TGTGCCACGACCGACCTCTACGAGCAGTACTTC. It is translated as CATTDLYEQYF.

The gene calls are TRBV28 and TRBJ2-1, with D perhaps matching TRBD1 or TRBD2 (5 bases each). Germline V CDR1 and CDR2: MDHEN, SYDVKM. V was clipped by 6 bases and J by 9 bases, with 15 bases between them. This CDR3 spans 13 amino acids. The CDR3, as DNA: TGTGCCAGCAGGGACATGGACCGGGGTGAGCAGTTCTTC. The encoded protein is CASRDMDRGEQFF.

The CDR3 protein is CSARDRAGVDYEQYF. The DNA for the CDR3 is TGCAGTGCTAGAGACAGAGCGGGGGTGGACTACGAGCAGTACTTC. This sequence joins TRBV20-1 and TRBJ2-7; 8 nucleotides align to TRBD2. V lost 0 bases and J lost 3; bases outside the gene matches: 7. CDR1 and CDR2 from the germline V gene are DFQATT and SNEGSKA (reference sequence). The CDR3 totals 15 residues.

This clonotype showed up just a few times. This chain links TRBV28 with TRBJ2-1; no reliable D call. Trimming pared 0 bases from V and 7 bases from J, leaving 25 bases between. The CDR3 covers 19 residues. Germline CDR1 and CDR2: MDHEN and SYDVKM. The CDR3 reads CASSLWPPRDKIKENEQFF. CDR3 in DNA: TGTGCCAGCAGTTTATGGCCCCCGCGTGACAAAATTAAGGAAAATGAGCAGTTCTTC.

This clonotype was detected only a few times. The chain carries TRBV6-5 and TRBJ2-3; 7 bases match TRBD1. Trimming took 6 bases from V and 4 from J; bases not matched to a gene: 13. This CDR3 is built from 16 residues. The germline CDR1 and CDR2 sequences are MNHEY and SVGAGI. The CDR3 spells CASSSGQATRADTQYF. As DNA, the CDR3 is TGTGCCAGCAGCAGCGGACAGGCAACTCGCGCAGATACGCAGTATTTT.

The chain couples TRBV24-1 to TRBJ1-2, with a possible D match to TRBD1 (5 bases). This CDR3 spans 14 amino acids. In germline, CDR1 is KGHDR, CDR2 SFDVKD. V lost 3 bases to trimming and J lost 6 bases, with 13 bases between them. The CDR3 sequence is CATSDPSLGDGYTF. The CDR3 region has the DNA TGTGCCACCAGTGATCCCAGCCTAGGGGATGGCTACACCTTC.

This clonotype was picked up a small number of times. The chain couples TRBV6-5 to TRBJ1-5; D unresolved. This CDR3 contains 13 residues. With 8 bases removed from V and 5 bases from J, the gap between germline ends came to 13 bases. Germline V gene lookup returns CDR1 MNHEY and CDR2 SVGAGI. CDR3 protein: CASSAGLDQPQHF. The CDR3 nucleotides read TGTGCCAGCTCTGCGGGCCTCGATCAGCCCCAGCATTTT.

There are many counts of this clonotype. The rearrangement joins TRBV9 to TRBJ1-5; 7 bases are shared with TRBD1. CDR1 and CDR2 (germline): SGDLS, YYNGEE. V lost 3 bases and J lost 5; bases outside the gene matches: 5. The CDR3 is 14 amino acids. CDR3 protein: CASSGGDSHQPQHF. CDR3 in DNA: TGTGCCAGCAGCGGTGGGGACAGCCATCAGCCCCAGCATTTT.

The CDR3 reads CASKGGTSGYNEQYF. CDR3 coding DNA: TGTGCCAGCAAAGGGGGGACTAGCGGTTACAATGAGCAGTACTTC. The V gene is TRBV5-5, the J gene TRBJ2-5, with TRBD2 matching over 11 bases. This CDR3 contains 15 residues. Germline values: CDR1 SGHKS, CDR2 YYEKEE (reference sequence). J gave up 11 bases and V 6 bases, and 15 bases lay outside the gene matches.

The chain is built from TRBV29-1 and TRBJ1-2; 11 positions agree with TRBD1. The length of the CDR3 is 11 residues. The germline CDR1 and CDR2 sequences are SQVTM and ANQGSEA. V shed 8 bases, J shed 8 bases, and the junction held 4 bases outside the gene matches. The CDR3: CSLDRGLGYTF. The CDR3 DNA reads TGCAGCCTGGACAGGGGGCTCGGCTACACCTTC.

This sequence joins TRBV7-3 and TRBJ2-3; a possible D gene is TRBD2 (6 bases). V shed 5 bases and J shed 0 bases, with 12 bases lying between them. The CDR3 is 15 residues long. Germline V gene lookup returns CDR1 SGHTA and CDR2 FQGTGA. The CDR3 protein is CASSPWGESTDTQYF. CDR3 sequence (DNA): TGTGCCAGCAGCCCATGGGGGGAAAGCACAGATACGCAGTATTTT.

There are many counts of this clonotype. The chain carries TRBV7-2 and TRBJ2-1; TRBD2 matches at 8 bases. This CDR3 is 15 amino acids long. With 5 bases clipped from V and 2 bases from J, the junction kept 5 bases outside the gene matches. From germline, CDR1 is SGHTA and CDR2 FQGNSA. CDR3 protein: CASSKGLGTYNEQFF. The CDR3 DNA follows: TGTGCCAGCAGCAAGGGACTAGGCACCTACAATGAGCAGTTCTTC.

V and J are TRBV12-5 and TRBJ1-2; the D gene is possibly TRBD1 (6 bases). Trimming left V 6 bases short and J 4 bases short, with 12 bases between. Germline CDR1 and CDR2: LGHNT and FRNRAP. There are 13 residues in the CDR3. The CDR3 DNA is TGTGCTAGTGGCCACGGACAGCGCTATGGCTACACCTTC. Amino acid sequence: CASGHGQRYGYTF.